These 9 T cell receptor beta chains came from one sample sequenced in a study of CD8+CD57+ T cells in acquired aplastic anemia. Using genomic DNA as the template, TCR beta VDJ and CDR3 profiling was carried out. MiXCR was run by TCRdb on the reads, yielding one entry per CDR3 protein. The table has about 40,000 distinct CDR3 sequences, 63% seen once. Only patients with CD8+CD57+ cell expansion on flow cytometry were chosen for sequencing. The sequenced sample consisted of sorted CD4+, CD8+, or CD8+CD57+ T cells (not recorded which) from PBMCs. These receptors originate from a human donor with aplastic anemia.

This clonotype has just one count. The chain uses TRBV10-1 and TRBJ2-7; D is possibly TRBD2 (5 bases). Germline V gene sequence: CDR1 WNHNN, CDR2 SYGVQD (reference sequence). The length of the CDR3 is 14 residues. The ends were cut back, 6 bases at V and 0 bases at J, with 12 bases in the middle. The CDR3 region is CASSSPGYSYEQYF. The CDR3 DNA sequence: TGCGCCAGCAGCTCCCCGGGGTACTCCTACGAGCAGTACTTC.

This chain connects TRBV15 to TRBJ1-2; D gene unclear. Trimming pared 0 bases from V and 4 bases from J, leaving 9 bases between. CDR1 and CDR2 from the germline V gene are LNHNV and YYDKDF (reference sequence). The CDR3 totals 14 residues. The DNA for the CDR3 is TGTGCCACCAGCAGAGATGGGCATGGCTATGGCTACACCTTC. It translates to CATSRDGHGYGYTF.

This CDR3 is CASSSGVHEQYF. CDR3 sequence (DNA): TGTGCCAGCAGCTCAGGGGTCCACGAGCAGTACTTC. The rearrangement uses TRBV7-8 and TRBJ2-7; possibly TRBD1 for D (6 bases). Trimming cost V 4 bases and J 5 bases, with 9 bases left between them. The CDR3 totals 12 residues. Germline loops: CDR1 SGHVS, CDR2 FQNEAQ.

V is TRBV9 and J is TRBJ1-2, with D maybe TRBD1 (6 bases). Trimming shortened V by 0 bases and J by 2 bases, and 8 bases separated the two germline ends. This CDR3 comprises 14 residues. Per the germline V gene, CDR1 is SGDLS and CDR2 is YYNGEE. CDR3 DNA sequence: TGTGCCAGCAGCGTAGTAGGACAGAACTATGGCTACACCTTC. This codes for CASSVVGQNYGYTF.

The chain carries TRBV6-2 or TRBV6-3 and TRBJ2-7, with 7 bases fitting TRBD2. The CDR3 totals 14 residues. The trim removed 5 bases at V and 3 bases at J, leaving 7 bases unmatched. Germline lookup yields CDR1 MNHEY and CDR2 SVGEGT. The CDR3 loop is CASSGGDQSYEQYF. The CDR3 DNA is TGTGCCAGCAGTGGGGGGGACCAAAGCTACGAGCAGTACTTC.

This clonotype has only one observation. The chain couples TRBV11-3 to TRBJ1-5; D is unclear. The V gene lost 10 bases and the J gene lost 0 bases, with 7 bases spanning the gap. The CDR3 extends over 12 amino acids. Germline CDR1 and CDR2: SGHNT and YENEEA. CDR3 residues: CATGRSNQPQHF. In nucleotides, the CDR3 is TGTGCCACTGGTCGTAGCAATCAGCCCCAGCATTTT. The complete variable domain, with remaining parts taken from reference TRBV11-3 and TRBJ1-5, reads EAGVVQSPRYKIIEKKQPVAFWCNPISGHNTLYWYLQNLGQGPELLIRYENEEAVDDSQLPKDRFSAERLKGVDSTLKIQPAELGDSAVYLCATGRSNQPQHFGDGTRLSIL.

This rearrangement joins TRBV24-1 to TRBJ2-3, with 8 positions matching TRBD1. The CDR3 sequence is 17 residues long. Germline V CDR1 and CDR2: KGHDR, SFDVKD. V gave up 5 bases and J gave up 4 bases; unmatched junction bases: 13. The CDR3 spells CATSAPGRTGSADTQYF. Written as DNA, the CDR3 is TGTGCCACCAGTGCGCCGGGTAGGACAGGGAGCGCAGATACGCAGTATTTT.

This clonotype was seen repeatedly, ten times or more. The chain joins TRBV6-1 to TRBJ2-7; tentative D call: TRBD1 (6 bases). With 6 bases removed from V and 6 bases from J, the gap between germline ends came to 15 bases. CDR1 and CDR2 from the germline V gene are MNHNS and SASEGT. The CDR3 loop spans 13 amino acids. DNA of the CDR3: TGTGCCAGCAGGCCCGGCAGGGGAAGCGAGCAGTACTTC. It specifies CASRPGRGSEQYF.

The chain joins TRBV6-6 to TRBJ2-7; no reliable D call. The germline gives CDR1 MNHNY, CDR2 SVGAGI (reference sequence). V lost 6 bases, J lost 3 bases, and 6 bases lay in between. This CDR3 has 11 amino acids. CDR3 bases: TGTGCCAGCAGCCGAGACTACGAGCAGTACTTC. Translating it yields CASSRDYEQYF.